The entry below describes one TCR beta chain. Its cognate antigen is unknown. CDR1 and CDR2 from the germline V gene are SQVTM and ANQGSEA. The V end lost 4 bases, the J end lost 10 bases, and 10 bases lay between the germline ends. This CDR3 contains 10 residues. The authors ran a second PCR of about 7 to 11 cycles using a sample-barcoded 5' primer and a J-beta primer mix. TCRdb ran MiXCR on the 5' RACE reads and lists one entry per CDR3 protein. The sample comprises some 1.7 million distinct CDR3 sequences, 28% of which are singletons, and about 7.7% rests with the top ten. This record belongs to a study of blood T cells in healthy people across ages. Study results and caveats: Naive T cell percentage showed a strong correlation with the diversity of TCR beta. Significant beta diversity loss was already apparent by age 40, declining roughly linearly.

Every donor contributed ten milliliters of peripheral blood by blood draw. The J gene is TRBJ1-2, the V gene TRBV29-1, with TRBD1 as a possible D gene (6 bases). The origin of this receptor is a young woman in good health. The specimen was blood. CDR3 loop: CSVGDNSYTF. CDR3 nucleotides: TGCAGCGTTGGGGACAACTCCTACACCTTC.